These 13 T cell receptor beta chains originate from one sample sequenced in a study of cytomegalovirus exposure and HLA in healthy donors. PCR employed 60 Vbeta and 13 Jbeta primers. The assay was immunoSEQ multiplex PCR, and TCRdb's table has in-frame clones only and misses some. The sample lists approximately 190,000 clones, around 88% occurring once. Sample: PBMCs. The receptors come from a man aged 35-49 years in good health and CMV-seropositive.

This sequence joins TRBV6-4 and TRBJ2-2, with D possibly TRBD2 on 6 matching bases. The CDR3 consists of 14 residues. V dropped 8 bases and J dropped 4 bases, with 14 bases sitting between them. From germline, CDR1 is MRHNA and CDR2 SNTAGT. The CDR3 region is CASRVSGSTGELFF. CDR3 coding DNA: TGTGCCAGCCGAGTTTCCGGGAGCACCGGGGAGCTGTTTTTT.

The chain combines TRBV11-2 with TRBJ2-5; a possible D gene is TRBD1 (6 bases). From germline, CDR1 is SGHAT and CDR2 FQNNGV. This CDR3 has 15 amino acids. V dropped 7 bases and J dropped 6 bases, with 21 bases sitting between them. For the CDR3, the DNA is TGTGCCAGCACCTCACTAATACAGGGATCCAAGACCCAGTACTTC. Translated, it gives CASTSLIQGSKTQYF. Full variable domain (outside the CDR3, taken from reference TRBV11-2 and TRBJ2-5): EAGVAQSPRYKIIEKRQSVAFWCNPISGHATLYWYQQILGQGPKLLIQFQNNGVVDDSQLPKDRFSAERLKGVDSTLKIQPAKLEDSAVYLCASTSLIQGSKTQYFGPGTRLLVL.

This chain connects TRBV4-1 to TRBJ2-3, with a weak D call TRBD1 (6 bases). Looked up from germline, CDR1 is MGHRA and CDR2 is YSYEKL. The CDR3 consists of 15 residues. V shed 4 bases and J shed 5 bases, with 16 bases lying between them. The CDR3 DNA reads TGCGCCAGCAGCCCCGAGACCTGGGGGCAAGATACGCAGTATTTT. This gives the protein CASSPETWGQDTQYF.

The chain links TRBV5-4 to TRBJ1-2; 7 nucleotides align to TRBD1. This CDR3 contains 13 residues. Germline assignment: CDR1 SGHNT and CDR2 YYREEE (reference sequence). Germline trimming cut 6 bases from V and 4 bases from J; bases unmatched to any gene: 6. The CDR3 nucleotides are TGTGCCAGCACTGACAGGGTTGGCTATGGCTACACCTTC. Residues: CASTDRVGYGYTF.

The V and J genes are TRBV5-1 and TRBJ2-3; 8 bases map to TRBD2. Germline V gives CDR1 SGHRS, CDR2 YFSETQ. J was trimmed by 0 bases and V by 2 bases; bases with no gene match: 8. There are 17 residues in the CDR3. For the CDR3, the DNA is TGCGCCAGCAGCTTAACGGGAGGGTCTTATAGCACAGATACGCAGTATTTT. This encodes CASSLTGGSYSTDTQYF.

The V gene is TRBV5-4, the J gene TRBJ2-7, with D perhaps TRBD1 (6 bases). The V end was cut by 4 bases, the J end by 0 bases, with 11 bases between. Germline V CDR1 and CDR2: SGHNT, YYREEE (reference sequence). This CDR3 comprises 14 residues. The CDR3, as DNA: TGTGCCAGCAGCAAGTGGGACACCTCCTACGAGCAGTACTTC. The encoded protein is CASSKWDTSYEQYF.

The chain is built from TRBV9 and TRBJ1-2; D might be TRBD1 (5 bases). Per the germline V gene, CDR1 is SGDLS and CDR2 is YYNGEE. Trimming left V 0 bases short and J 8 bases short, with 20 bases between. This CDR3 has 16 residues. The CDR3 region is CASSVARDSLPLGYTF. The CDR3 DNA sequence: TGTGCCAGCAGCGTAGCCCGGGACTCCCTCCCCTTGGGCTACACCTTC. Full variable domain (missing parts from reference TRBV9 and TRBJ1-2): DSGVTQTPKHLITATGQRVTLRCSPRSGDLSVYWYQQSLDQGLQFLIQYYNGEERAKGNILERFSAQQFPDLHSELNLSSLELGDSALYFCASSVARDSLPLGYTFGSGTRLTVV.

This sequence joins TRBV29-1 and TRBJ1-2; D possibly corresponds to TRBD1 (5 bases). Germline V gene lookup returns CDR1 SQVTM and CDR2 ANQGSEA. This CDR3 has 11 residues. The ends were cut back, 7 bases at V and 7 bases at J, with 13 bases in the middle. The CDR3 here is CSARDFPGYTF. In DNA form, the CDR3 reads TGCAGCGCTAGGGACTTTCCTGGCTACACCTTC.

The J gene is TRBJ2-4, the V gene TRBV29-1, with 8 bases aligning to TRBD2. The CDR3 runs to 14 residues. Losses at the gene ends were 7 bases for V and 1 base for J; bases not matched to a gene: 6. Germline V gives CDR1 SQVTM, CDR2 ANQGSEA. This CDR3 reads CSASGGSAKNIQYF. DNA of the CDR3: TGCAGCGCCTCGGGGGGGAGCGCCAAAAACATTCAGTACTTC. The full variable domain, in which reference TRBV29-1 and TRBJ2-4 provide the parts outside the CDR3, is SAVISQKPSRDICQRGTSLTIQCQVDSQVTMMFWYRQQPGQSLTLIATANQGSEATYESGFVIDKFPISRPNLTFSTLTVSNMSPEDSSIYLCSASGGSAKNIQYFGAGTRLSVL.

The chain joins TRBV28 to TRBJ2-2, with TRBD1 matching 7 bases. The CDR3 sequence is 15 residues long. CDR1 is MDHEN and CDR2 is SYDVKM in the germline V gene. Trimming took 5 bases from V and 4 from J; bases not matched to a gene: 7. This CDR3 is CASSPGTALTGELFF. The CDR3 coding sequence is TGTGCCAGCAGTCCCGGGACAGCCCTCACCGGGGAGCTGTTTTTT.

This chain links TRBV5-7 with TRBJ1-5; no firm D call. TRBV5-7 belongs to the ORF category, with a function that is uncertain. Trimming took off 3 bases at V and 6 bases at J, with 13 bases between the two ends. The CDR3 runs to 14 residues. Written as DNA, the CDR3 is TGTGCCAGCAGCTGGCAGGATATGCGTCAGCCCCAGCATTTT. This sequence encodes CASSWQDMRQPQHF.

This sequence joins TRBV6-5 and TRBJ2-7; no definite D call. CDR3 length: 11 amino acids. Trimming stripped 7 bases from V and 5 bases from J, with 9 bases between. CDR1 MNHEY and CDR2 SVGAGI come from the germline V gene. The CDR3 is CASNNGDEQYF. The CDR3 DNA reads as TGTGCCAGCAATAATGGAGACGAGCAGTACTTC.

The chain carries TRBV7-9 and TRBJ2-5, with 7 bases fitting TRBD1. The J call may not be correct, given that the DNA end is closer to TRBJ2-7. CDR3 length: 13 amino acids. Germline V lookup: CDR1 SEHNR, CDR2 FQNEAQ (reference sequence). CDR3 nucleotides: TGTGCCAGCTTGAGGGACAGTTCCTACGAGCAGTACTTC. It translates to CASLRDSSYEQYF.